The 6 T cell receptor beta chains given below trace back to one sample, sequenced in a study of human CD8 memory T cell subsets. Libraries targeted TCR beta using 5' RACE with UMIs. Using the 5' RACE reads, TCRdb records one entry per CDR3 protein without DNA. The table lists under 6,000 distinct CDR3 sequences, with around 21% in the top ten. Sequenced: CD8+ T cells from PBMCs. These TCRs come from a human donor in good health.

The rearrangement uses TRBV7-9 and TRBJ2-3; there is no DNA to check the TCRdb D call of TRBD2. The germline CDR1 and CDR2 sequences are SEHNR and FQNEAQ (reference sequence). This CDR3 has 17 amino acids. Here the CDR3 reads CASSDTFSGLGRDTQYF.

By frequency, this clonotype is medium-sized. V is TRBV4-2 and J is TRBJ1-4; there is no DNA to check the TCRdb D call of TRBD1. The CDR3 is 16 amino acids. The germline CDR1 and CDR2 sequences are LGHNA and YNFKEQ. CDR3 sequence: CASSQGSGTGDEKLFF.

V usage is TRBV20-1 and J usage is TRBJ2-1; without DNA, the TCRdb call of TRBD2 cannot be checked. Germline CDR1 reads DFQATT; CDR2 reads SNEGSKA (reference sequence). The CDR3 runs 14 residues. CDR3 sequence: CSARGGRDYNEQFF.

The CDR3 loop is CASSDGGGNTDTQYF. V gene TRBV6-4 combines with J gene TRBJ2-3; TCRdb outputs TRBD2, but without DNA this stays unchecked. Germline CDR1 MRHNA, CDR2 SNTAGT. CDR3 length: 15 amino acids.

The V gene is TRBV6-4, the J gene TRBJ1-2. Germline CDR1 and CDR2: MRHNA and SNTAGT. CDR3 length: 13 amino acids. CDR3 in amino acids: CASSEGGSYGYTF.

The chain recombines TRBV20-1 with TRBJ2-1; TCRdb proposes TRBD2, but this gene call is untestable without DNA. Germline V CDR1 and CDR2: DFQATT, SNEGSKA (reference sequence). CDR3 size: 15 residues. CDR3: CSAIRLAGEYNEQFF.